This paragraph reports one TCR beta chain. No antigen is known for it. Preparation of the TCRbeta library was carried out with unique molecular identifiers. Each CDR3 protein gets one entry after TCRdb re-called the PCR reads with MiXCR. The sample carries just over 950,000 distinct CDR3 sequences, about 29% recorded once. The data belong to a study of T-cell reconstitution after alpha-beta-depleted transplantation in children. The CDR3 length is 15 residues. Germline V gene data show CDR1 as SGDLS and CDR2 as YYNGEE. V lost 7 bases to trimming and J lost 3 bases, with 17 bases between them. Overall study results and limits: At one year after transplant, newly produced T cells mostly accounted for T-cell counts and diversity.

The sequence derives from a boy less than two years old who had a stem cell transplant for SCID, so the T cells may come from the graft donor. Specimen: PBMCs, mostly from graft donor cells, collected 360 days after TCRalphabeta/CD19-depleted stem cell transplant. V and J are TRBV9 and TRBJ1-5; D call uncertain. This CDR3 reads CASGTEGRLNQPQHF. CDR3 in DNA: TGTGCCAGCGGTACAGAGGGCCGTCTCAATCAGCCCCAGCATTTT.